This T cell receptor (beta chain) was documented in a study of resident and recirculating memory T cells in vitiligo. For the study at large: Each patient gave two lesional and two nonlesional epidermal shave biopsies, plus PBMCs.

Using immunoSEQ multiplex PCR, the repertoire was profiled, and TCRdb retains in-frame clones only, with some absent. The table lists 35,000 to 45,000 clones, about nine tenths of them singletons. This clone was seen just once. As yet, its antigen is unknown. Stability required unchanged lesions during the previous 6 months. CDR3 length: 18 residues. Points from the study as a whole: Non-conserved TCRs across sites and patients suggested distinct clones per lesion. Clonality differed among vitiligo lesions, with no unique dominant clone.

This sequence joins TRBV21-1 and TRBJ2-1; the listed D gene, TRBD2, was not tested against the DNA. TRBV21-1 is assigned pseudogene status. The sequencing sample was made of blood. This TCR came from a male donor with vitiligo. Here the CDR3 DNA reads TGTGCCAGCAGCAAAGAACCGGCCGCTAATAAGTATAGCGATGAGCAGTTCTTC. Protein: CASSKEPAANKYSDEQFF.